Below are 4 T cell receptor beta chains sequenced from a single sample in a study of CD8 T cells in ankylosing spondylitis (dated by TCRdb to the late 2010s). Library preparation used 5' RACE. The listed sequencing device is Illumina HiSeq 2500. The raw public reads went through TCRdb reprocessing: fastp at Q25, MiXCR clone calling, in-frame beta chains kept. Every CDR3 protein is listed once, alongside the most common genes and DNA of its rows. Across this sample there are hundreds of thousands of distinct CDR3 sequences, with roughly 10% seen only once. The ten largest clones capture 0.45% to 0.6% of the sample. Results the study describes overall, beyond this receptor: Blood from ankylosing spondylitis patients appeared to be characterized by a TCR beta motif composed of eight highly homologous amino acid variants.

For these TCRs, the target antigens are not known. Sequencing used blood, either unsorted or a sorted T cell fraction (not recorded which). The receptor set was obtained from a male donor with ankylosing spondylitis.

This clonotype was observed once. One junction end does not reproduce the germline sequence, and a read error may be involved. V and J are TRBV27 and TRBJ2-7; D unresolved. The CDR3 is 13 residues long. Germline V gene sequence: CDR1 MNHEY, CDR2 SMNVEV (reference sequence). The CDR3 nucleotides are TGTCCCAGCAGTTTAGGGCAAAGCTACGAGCAGTACTTC. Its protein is CPSSLGQSYEQYF.

In DNA form, the CDR3 reads TGTGCCAGCAGCTTAGGGACACGGAATCAGCCCCAGCATTTT. It translates to CASSLGTRNQPQHF. This chain joins TRBV7-6 and TRBJ1-5; tentative D call: TRBD1 (5 bases). V was trimmed by 1 base and J by 4 bases, leaving 8 bases between them. Germline V gene lookup returns CDR1 SGHVS and CDR2 FNYEAQ. CDR3 length equals 14 residues.

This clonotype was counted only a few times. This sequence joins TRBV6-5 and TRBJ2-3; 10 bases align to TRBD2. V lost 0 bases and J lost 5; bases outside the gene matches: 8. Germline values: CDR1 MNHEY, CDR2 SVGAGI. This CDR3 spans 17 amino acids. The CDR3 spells CASSYSISGRAGDTQYF. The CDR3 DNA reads TGTGCCAGCAGTTACTCGATAAGCGGGAGGGCGGGAGATACGCAGTATTTT.

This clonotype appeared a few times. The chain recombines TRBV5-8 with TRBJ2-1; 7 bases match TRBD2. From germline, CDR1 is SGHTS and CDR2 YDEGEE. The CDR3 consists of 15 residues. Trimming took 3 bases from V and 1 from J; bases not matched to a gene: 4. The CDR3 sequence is CASSSPGLSYNEQFF. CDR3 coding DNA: TGTGCCAGCAGCTCGCCGGGACTATCCTACAATGAGCAGTTCTTC.